This T cell receptor beta chain is from a study of shared clonotypes between healthy human individuals (dated by TCRdb to 2020 to 2021). Looking at the study overall: A couple of women and a few men aged 18 to 49 years were included in the cohort. Per donor, three plates each were used for CD4 naive and CD4 memory, two for CD8 naive, and one for CD8 memory. To estimate repertoire size and how much clonotypes are shared between individuals, the study performed deep sequencing of blood TCR repertoires from a handful of healthy adults. Libraries were prepared and TCR repertoires were sequenced by different laboratories using diverse techniques, in order to increase sequencing depth and limit assay-specific biases. Leukapheresis yielded between about 0.9 and 8.9 billion PBMCs per donor.

Using the deep immunoSEQ assay, multiplex PCR amplified TCR CDR3 regions from genomic DNA. Extracted genomic DNA from each cell subset was distributed evenly across all wells of several immunoSEQ 96-well plates, and each plate was treated as a replicate. For sorted subsets, about 200 ng genomic DNA, equal to 25,000 to 35,000 T cell genomes, was loaded into each replicate PCR. The purified libraries were quantified using a Qubit 3.0 fluorometer, sized with a Bioanalyzer 2100, and then quantified again using the KAPA Library Quantification kit. Every immunoSEQ 96-well plate was sequenced on a dedicated single-read 150-cycle Illumina NextSeq 550 flow cell. Processing in the source paper ran as follows. Because only junctional sequences without quality scores were contained in the immunoSEQ output, filtering matching that applied to full-length reads could not be performed. Sequences were annotated with PyIR, a Python wrapper for IgBLAST v1.9, and V/J genes and CDR3 were assigned using IMGT germline references. Any read was removed if the V/J assignment was weak (E-value above 1e-6), the CDR3 was missing, or the read contained stop codons, out-of-frame junctions, or ambiguous translated residues. A V3J clonotype was defined by an identical inferred V gene, J gene, and CDR3 amino acid sequence. Percentage overlap between repertoires was computed as shared unique clonotypes divided by the size of the smaller repertoire. Richness of each repertoire was evaluated using RTK rarefaction, the Chao1 estimator, and Recon v2.1 estimates of unobserved clonotypes. For all TCRbeta clonotypes obtained by the gDNA method from a few donors, generation probabilities were computed with OLGA. Imported from immuneACCESS, the table was reduced by TCRdb to in-frame sequences with V and J called. These copies leave out some clones; in studies compared against another copy, an unresolved V gene accounts for under half, and the cause of the remainder is not known. For V, J and clone size, that table is used; D and trimming come from the DNA. In all, the sample holds a few hundred thousand clones, and roughly 87% of those were seen once. Around 16% of the sample rests with the top ten.

The donors were healthy, HIV-negative adults with no recently reported acute infections or vaccinations. Every donor was a Caucasian adult living in Nashville, Tennessee, USA. CD8 memory samples were composed of magnetically selected CD45RO+ cells combined with CCR7-negative CD45RA+ effector memory (TemRA) cells. After blood collection by leukapheresis, PBMCs were isolated using Ficoll-Histopaque density gradient centrifugation and then cryopreserved in the vapor phase of liquid nitrogen. Analytical flow cytometry was used to check the purity and quantity of every magnetically sorted T cell population. From each sorted fraction, genomic DNA was isolated and quantified by UV absorbance on a Nanodrop 2000c. What the research found in general, with its limitations: Across a few donors, 4.5% to 6.5% of naive CD4, 3.5% of naive CD8, under 2.5% of memory CD4, and approximately 0.4% of memory CD8 clonotypes were shared. Because the study included only a small number of donors, the genetic and exposure-history diversity represented was limited. Naive subsets generally had larger estimated clonotype richness than memory subsets did. Sampling was restricted to blood, and TCR repertoires in tissues likely differ from the TCR repertoires found in blood. Compared with non-shared clonotypes, the clonotypes found in all four sorted-subset donors had higher generation probabilities. Rarefaction of sorted-subset datasets indicated incomplete sequencing despite the large sequencing depth. Pairwise subsampling indicated that sequencing depth was expected to affect the degree of clonotype sharing among donors.

The CDR3 measures 17 amino acids from cysteine to phenylalanine. The retained sequence is limited to the CDR3, 51 bases, with the frame set at the first base. V and J are truncated by 6 bases and 0 bases respectively, leaving an intervening sequence of 18 bases. The CDR1 and CDR2 encoded by the germline V gene are SGHRS and YFSETQ. For this clone: Its antigen target is currently unknown. The input lacks base qualities; no much larger clone sits a single base away.

The V and J segments used are TRBV5-1 and TRBJ2-2; the D gene is perhaps TRBD2, from 6 matching bases. This clonotype was sampled from a man aged 18 to 35 in good health. Sequencing used memory CD8+ T cells sorted from blood. Sample cell subset or site, as interpreted from the label and publication: CD45RO+ cells pooled with CCR7-negative TemRA cells. CDR3 reads: CASTLASAFANTGELFF. The bases are TGCGCCAGCACCTTAGCTAGCGCGTTTGCGAACACCGGGGAGCTGTTTTTT.